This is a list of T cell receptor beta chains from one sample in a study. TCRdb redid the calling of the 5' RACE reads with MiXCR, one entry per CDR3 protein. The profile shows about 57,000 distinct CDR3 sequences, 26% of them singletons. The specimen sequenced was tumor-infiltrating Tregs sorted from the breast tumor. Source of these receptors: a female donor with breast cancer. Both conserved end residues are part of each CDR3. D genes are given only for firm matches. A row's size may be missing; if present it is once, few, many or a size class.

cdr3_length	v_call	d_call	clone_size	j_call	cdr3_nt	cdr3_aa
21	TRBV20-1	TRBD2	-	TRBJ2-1	TGCAGTGCTAGACCGAGGATAGGGGGGGCCGGACTAGCGGGAGGTAAGAATGAGCAGTTCTTC	CSARPRIGGAGLAGGKNEQFF
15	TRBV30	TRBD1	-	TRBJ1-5	TGTGCCTGGAGTTCTGGACAGGTCGAGGGGCAGCCCCAGCATTTT	CAWSSGQVEGQPQHF
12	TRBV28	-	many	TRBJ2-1	TGTGCCAGCAGTTTGGACGTGTATGAGCAGTTCTTC	CASSLDVYEQFF
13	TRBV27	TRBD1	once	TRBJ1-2	TGTGCCAGCAGTTATGACAGGGGAGGAGGCTACACCTTC	CASSYDRGGGYTF
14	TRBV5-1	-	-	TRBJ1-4	TGCGCCAGCAGCGCGGAGTCGACTAATGAAAAACTGTTTTTT	CASSAESTNEKLFF
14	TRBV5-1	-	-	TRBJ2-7	TGCGCCAGCAGCTTGGAATCGGGGATTGACGAGCAGTACTTC	CASSLESGIDEQYF
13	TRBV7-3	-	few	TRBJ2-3	TGTGCCTGCAGCTTAAGGATGACAGATACGCAGTATTTT	CACSLRMTDTQYF
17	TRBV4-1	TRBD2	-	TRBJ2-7	TGCGCCAGCAGCTCTCTCCCCGGGGGAGGGCCCACGGGGGAGCAGTACTTC	CASSSLPGGGPTGEQYF
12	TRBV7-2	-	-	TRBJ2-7	TGTGCCAGCAGCTTAGTGGGCTACGAGCAGTACTTC	CASSLVGYEQYF
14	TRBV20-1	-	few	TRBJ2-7	TGCAGTGCGCTATGGAGGAAAATGGGGTACGAGCAGTACTTC	CSALWRKMGYEQYF
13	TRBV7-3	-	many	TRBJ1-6	TGTGCCAGCAGCATGGACAGCTATTCACCCCTCCACTTT	CASSMDSYSPLHF
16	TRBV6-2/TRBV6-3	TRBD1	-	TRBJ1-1	TGTGCCAGCAGCCGCCCACCGGGACAGGGGTCCACTGAAGCTTTCTTT	CASSRPPGQGSTEAFF
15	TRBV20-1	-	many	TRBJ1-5	TGCAGTGCTAGAGCCAGTCCAGGACCCAATCAGCCCCAGCATTTT	CSARASPGPNQPQHF
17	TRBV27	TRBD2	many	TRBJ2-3	TGTGCCAGCAGTTCTCGACTAGCGGGAGGTAGCACAGATACGCAGTATTTT	CASSSRLAGGSTDTQYF